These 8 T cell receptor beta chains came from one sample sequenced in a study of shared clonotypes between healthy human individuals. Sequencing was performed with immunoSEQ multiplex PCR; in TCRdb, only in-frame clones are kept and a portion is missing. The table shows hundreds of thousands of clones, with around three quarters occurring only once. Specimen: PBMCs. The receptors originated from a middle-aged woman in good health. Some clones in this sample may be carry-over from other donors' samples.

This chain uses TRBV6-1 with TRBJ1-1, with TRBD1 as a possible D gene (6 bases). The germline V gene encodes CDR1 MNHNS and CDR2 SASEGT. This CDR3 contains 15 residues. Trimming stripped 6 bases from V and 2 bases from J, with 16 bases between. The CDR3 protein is CASSTEGQKNTEAFF. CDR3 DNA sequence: TGTGCCAGCAGCACCGAAGGACAGAAAAACACTGAAGCTTTCTTT.

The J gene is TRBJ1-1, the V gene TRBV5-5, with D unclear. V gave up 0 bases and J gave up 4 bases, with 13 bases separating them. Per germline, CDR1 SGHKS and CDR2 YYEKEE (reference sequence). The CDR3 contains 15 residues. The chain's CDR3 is CASSLAGGSRTEAFF. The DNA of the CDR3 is TGTGCCAGCAGCTTGGCAGGCGGGTCTCGCACTGAAGCTTTCTTT.

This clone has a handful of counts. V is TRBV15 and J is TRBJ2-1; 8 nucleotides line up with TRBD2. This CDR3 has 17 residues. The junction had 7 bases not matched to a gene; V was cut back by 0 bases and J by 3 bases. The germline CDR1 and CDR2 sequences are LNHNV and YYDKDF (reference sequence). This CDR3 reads CATSRDGGRWDYNEQFF. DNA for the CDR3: TGTGCCACCAGCAGAGATGGCGGGAGGTGGGACTACAATGAGCAGTTCTTC.

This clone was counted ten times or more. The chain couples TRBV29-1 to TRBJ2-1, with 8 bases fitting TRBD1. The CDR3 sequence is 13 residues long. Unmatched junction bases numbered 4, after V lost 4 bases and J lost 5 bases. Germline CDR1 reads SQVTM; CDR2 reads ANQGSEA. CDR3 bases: TGCAGCGTTGGCAGGGGGCCGAACAATGAGCAGTTCTTC. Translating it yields CSVGRGPNNEQFF.

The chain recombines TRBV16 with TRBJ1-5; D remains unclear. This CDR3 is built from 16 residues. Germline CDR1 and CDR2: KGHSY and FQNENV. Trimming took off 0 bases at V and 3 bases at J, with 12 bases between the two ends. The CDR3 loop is CASSQSADSYNQPQHF. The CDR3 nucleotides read TGTGCCAGCAGCCAATCTGCGGATTCCTACAATCAGCCCCAGCATTTT.

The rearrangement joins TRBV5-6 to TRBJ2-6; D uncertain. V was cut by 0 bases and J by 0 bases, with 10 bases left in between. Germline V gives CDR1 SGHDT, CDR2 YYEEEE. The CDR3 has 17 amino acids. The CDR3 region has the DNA TGTGCCAGCAGCTTGGAACTGATGAGCTCTGGGGCCAACGTCCTGACTTTC. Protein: CASSLELMSSGANVLTF.

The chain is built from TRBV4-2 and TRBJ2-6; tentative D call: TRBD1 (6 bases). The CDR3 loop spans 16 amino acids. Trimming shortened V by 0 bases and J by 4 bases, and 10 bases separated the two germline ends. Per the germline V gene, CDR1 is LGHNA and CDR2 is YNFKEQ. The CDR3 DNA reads TGTGCCAGCAGCCAAGACCCAGGGACAGGGGCCAACGTCCTGACTTTC. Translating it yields CASSQDPGTGANVLTF.

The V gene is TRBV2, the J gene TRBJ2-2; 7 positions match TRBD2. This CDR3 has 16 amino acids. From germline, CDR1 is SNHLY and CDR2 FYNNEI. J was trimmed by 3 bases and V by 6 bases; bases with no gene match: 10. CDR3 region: CASSHHWGRDTGELFF. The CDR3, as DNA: TGTGCCAGCAGCCACCACTGGGGGAGGGACACCGGGGAGCTGTTTTTT. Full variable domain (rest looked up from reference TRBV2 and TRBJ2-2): EPEVTQTPSHQVTQMGQEVILRCVPISNHLYFYWYRQILGQKVEFLVSFYNNEISEKSEIFDDQFSVERPDGSNFTLKIRSTKLEDSAMYFCASSHHWGRDTGELFFGEGSRLTVL.